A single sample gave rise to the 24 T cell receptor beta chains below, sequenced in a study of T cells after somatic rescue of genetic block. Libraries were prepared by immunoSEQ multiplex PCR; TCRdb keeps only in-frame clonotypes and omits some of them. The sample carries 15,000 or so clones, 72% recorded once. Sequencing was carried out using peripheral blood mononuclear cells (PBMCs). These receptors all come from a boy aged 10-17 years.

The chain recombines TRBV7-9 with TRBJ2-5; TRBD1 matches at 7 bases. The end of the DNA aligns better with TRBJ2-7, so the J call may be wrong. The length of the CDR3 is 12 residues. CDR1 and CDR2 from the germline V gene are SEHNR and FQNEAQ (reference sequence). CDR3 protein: CASSSTGYEQYF. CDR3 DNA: TGTGCCAGCAGCTCGACAGGGTACGAGCAGTACTTC.

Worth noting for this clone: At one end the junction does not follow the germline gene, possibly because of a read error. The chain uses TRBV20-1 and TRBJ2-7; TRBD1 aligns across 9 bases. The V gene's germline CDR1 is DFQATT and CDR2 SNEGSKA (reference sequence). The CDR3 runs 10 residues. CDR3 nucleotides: TGCAGTGCTAGTGGGACAGGGAGGTTCTTC. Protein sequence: CSASGTGRFF.

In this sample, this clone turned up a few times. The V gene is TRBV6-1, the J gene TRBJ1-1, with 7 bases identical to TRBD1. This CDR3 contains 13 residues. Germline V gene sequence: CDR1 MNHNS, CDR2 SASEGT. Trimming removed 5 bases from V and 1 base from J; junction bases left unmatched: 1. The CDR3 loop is CASSRQGNTEAFF. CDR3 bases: TGTGCCAGCAGTAGACAGGGGAACACTGAAGCTTTCTTT.

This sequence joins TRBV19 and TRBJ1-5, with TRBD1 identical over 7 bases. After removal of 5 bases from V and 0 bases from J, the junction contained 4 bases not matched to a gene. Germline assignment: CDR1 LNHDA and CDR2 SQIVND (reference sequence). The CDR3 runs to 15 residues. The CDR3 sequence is CASSRDSLSNQPQHF. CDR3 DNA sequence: TGTGCCAGTAGTCGGGACAGCCTTAGCAATCAGCCCCAGCATTTT.

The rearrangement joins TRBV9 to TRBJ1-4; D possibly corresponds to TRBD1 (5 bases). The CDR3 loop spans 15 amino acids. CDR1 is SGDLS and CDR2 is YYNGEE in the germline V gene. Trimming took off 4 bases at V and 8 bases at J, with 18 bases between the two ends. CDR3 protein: CASSPWDGQGEKLFF. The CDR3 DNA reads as TGTGCCAGCAGCCCTTGGGACGGACAAGGCGAAAAACTGTTTTTT.

In DNA form, the CDR3 reads TGTGCCAGTGGCTTACAGGCTTATCAGCCCCAGCATTTT. This translates into CASGLQAYQPQHF. The chain employs TRBV19 and TRBJ1-5; D is perhaps TRBD1 (5 bases). CDR3 size: 13 residues. V lost 8 bases and J 5 bases, leaving 13 bases between the germline ends. Germline values: CDR1 LNHDA, CDR2 SQIVND (reference sequence).

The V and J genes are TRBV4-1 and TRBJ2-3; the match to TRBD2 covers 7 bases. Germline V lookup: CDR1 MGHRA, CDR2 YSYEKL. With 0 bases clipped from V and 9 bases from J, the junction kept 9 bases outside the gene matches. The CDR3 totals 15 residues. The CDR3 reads CASSQDLAGGRTQYF. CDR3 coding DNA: TGCGCCAGCAGCCAAGATTTAGCGGGTGGTAGAACGCAGTATTTT.

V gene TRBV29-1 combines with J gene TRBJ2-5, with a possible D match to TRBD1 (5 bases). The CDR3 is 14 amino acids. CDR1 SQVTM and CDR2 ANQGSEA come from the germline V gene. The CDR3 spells CSQSPGLLGETQYF. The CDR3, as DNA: TGCAGTCAGAGCCCAGGGCTCCTGGGCGAGACCCAGTACTTC.

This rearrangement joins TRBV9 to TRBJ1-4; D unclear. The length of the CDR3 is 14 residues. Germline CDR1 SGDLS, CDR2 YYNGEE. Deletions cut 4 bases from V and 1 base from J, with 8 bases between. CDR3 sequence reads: CASSSWGTNEKLFF. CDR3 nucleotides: TGTGCCAGCAGCTCCTGGGGAACTAATGAAAAACTGTTTTTT.

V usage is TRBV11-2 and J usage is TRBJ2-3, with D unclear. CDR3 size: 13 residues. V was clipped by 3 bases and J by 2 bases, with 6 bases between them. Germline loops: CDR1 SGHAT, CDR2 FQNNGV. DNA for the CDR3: TGTGCCAGCAGCTTCCTACCCACAGATACGCAGTATTTT. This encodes CASSFLPTDTQYF. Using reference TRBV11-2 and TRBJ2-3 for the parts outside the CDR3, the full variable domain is EAGVAQSPRYKIIEKRQSVAFWCNPISGHATLYWYQQILGQGPKLLIQFQNNGVVDDSQLPKDRFSAERLKGVDSTLKIQPAKLEDSAVYLCASSFLPTDTQYFGPGTRLTVL.

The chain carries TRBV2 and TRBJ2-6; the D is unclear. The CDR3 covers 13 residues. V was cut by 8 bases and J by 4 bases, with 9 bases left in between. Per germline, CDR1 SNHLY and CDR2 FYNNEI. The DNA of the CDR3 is TGTGCCAGCTCCTGGACGGGGGCCAACGTCCTGACTTTC. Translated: CASSWTGANVLTF.

The CDR3 loop reads CASSLVAGGPNEQFF. The CDR3 DNA is TGTGCCAGCAGCTTAGTAGCGGGGGGGCCCAATGAGCAGTTCTTC. The chain is built from TRBV11-2 and TRBJ2-1; 11 bases are a match to TRBD2. The CDR3 sequence is 15 residues long. V lost 1 base to trimming and J lost 6 bases; unmatched junction nucleotides: 2. Germline lookup yields CDR1 SGHAT and CDR2 FQNNGV.

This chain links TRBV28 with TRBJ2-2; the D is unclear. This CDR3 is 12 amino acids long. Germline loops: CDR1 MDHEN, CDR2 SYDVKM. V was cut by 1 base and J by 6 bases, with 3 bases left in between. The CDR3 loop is CASSLSPGELFF. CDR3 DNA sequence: TGTGCCAGCAGTTTATCCCCCGGGGAGCTGTTTTTT.

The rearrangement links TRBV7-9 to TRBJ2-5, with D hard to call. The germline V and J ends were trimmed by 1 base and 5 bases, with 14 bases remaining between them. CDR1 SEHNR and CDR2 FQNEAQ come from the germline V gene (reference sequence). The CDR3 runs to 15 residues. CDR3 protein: CASSLVGSRLETQYF. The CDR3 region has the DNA TGTGCCAGCAGCTTAGTCGGGTCCAGGCTGGAGACCCAGTACTTC.

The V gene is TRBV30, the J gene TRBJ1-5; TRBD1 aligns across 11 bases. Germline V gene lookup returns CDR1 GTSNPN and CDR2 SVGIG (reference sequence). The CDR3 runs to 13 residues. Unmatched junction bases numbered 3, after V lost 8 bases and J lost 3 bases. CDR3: CAMDRGHNQPQHF. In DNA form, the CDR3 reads TGTGCCATGGACAGGGGGCACAATCAGCCCCAGCATTTT.

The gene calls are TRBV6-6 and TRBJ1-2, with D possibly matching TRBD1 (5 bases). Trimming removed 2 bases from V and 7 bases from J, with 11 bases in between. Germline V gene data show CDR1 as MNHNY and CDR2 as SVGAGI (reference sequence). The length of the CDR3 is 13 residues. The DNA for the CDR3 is TGTGCCAGCAGTTACCTCAGGGCAGGTGGCTACACCTTC. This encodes CASSYLRAGGYTF.

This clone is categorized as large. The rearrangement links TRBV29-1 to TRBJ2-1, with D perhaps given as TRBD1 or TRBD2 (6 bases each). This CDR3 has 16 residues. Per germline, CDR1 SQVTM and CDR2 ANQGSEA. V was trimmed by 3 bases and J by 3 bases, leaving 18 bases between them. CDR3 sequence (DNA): TGCAGCGTTGAGGAGGGGGATTCGACCAACTACAATGAGCAGTTCTTC. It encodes CSVEEGDSTNYNEQFF.

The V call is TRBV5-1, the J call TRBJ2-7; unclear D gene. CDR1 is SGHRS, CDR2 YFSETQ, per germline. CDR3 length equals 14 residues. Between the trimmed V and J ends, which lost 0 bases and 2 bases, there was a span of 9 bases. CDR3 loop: CASSLEARAYEQYF. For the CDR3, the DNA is TGCGCCAGCAGCTTGGAGGCCAGAGCCTACGAGCAGTACTTC.

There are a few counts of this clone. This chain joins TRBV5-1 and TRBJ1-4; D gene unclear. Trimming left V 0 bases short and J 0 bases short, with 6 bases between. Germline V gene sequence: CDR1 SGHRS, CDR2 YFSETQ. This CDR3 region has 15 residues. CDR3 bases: TGCGCCAGCAGCTTGGGGGGAACAACTAATGAAAAACTGTTTTTT. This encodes CASSLGGTTNEKLFF.

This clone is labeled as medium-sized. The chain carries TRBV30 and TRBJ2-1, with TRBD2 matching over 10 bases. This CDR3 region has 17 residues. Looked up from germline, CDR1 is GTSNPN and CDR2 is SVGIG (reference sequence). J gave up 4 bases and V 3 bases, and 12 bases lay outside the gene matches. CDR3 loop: CAWRGTSDRSPYNEQFF. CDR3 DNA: TGTGCCTGGAGGGGGACTAGCGATCGGTCGCCATACAATGAGCAGTTCTTC.

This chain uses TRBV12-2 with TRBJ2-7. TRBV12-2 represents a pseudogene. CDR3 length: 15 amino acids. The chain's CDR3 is CASRFVPVCWVRTAF. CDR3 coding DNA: TGTGCAAGTCGCTTCGTACCGGTTTGTTGGGTAAGAACGGCCTTC.

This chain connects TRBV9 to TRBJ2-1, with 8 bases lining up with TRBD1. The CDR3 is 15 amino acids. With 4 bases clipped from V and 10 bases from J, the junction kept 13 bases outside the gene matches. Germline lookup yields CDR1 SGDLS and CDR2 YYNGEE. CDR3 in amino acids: CASSPRTGIVDEQFF. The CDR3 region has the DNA TGTGCCAGCAGCCCCAGGACAGGGATTGTCGACGAGCAGTTCTTC. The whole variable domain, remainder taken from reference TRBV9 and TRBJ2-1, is DSGVTQTPKHLITATGQRVTLRCSPRSGDLSVYWYQQSLDQGLQFLIQYYNGEERAKGNILERFSAQQFPDLHSELNLSSLELGDSALYFCASSPRTGIVDEQFFGPGTRLTVL.

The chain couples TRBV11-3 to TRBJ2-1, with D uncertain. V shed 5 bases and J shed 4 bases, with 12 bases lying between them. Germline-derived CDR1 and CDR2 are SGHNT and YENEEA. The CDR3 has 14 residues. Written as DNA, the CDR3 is TGTGCCAGCAGCCCTGGGCCCGAATACAATGAGCAGTTCTTC. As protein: CASSPGPEYNEQFF. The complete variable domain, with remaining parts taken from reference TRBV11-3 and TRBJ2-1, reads EAGVVQSPRYKIIEKKQPVAFWCNPISGHNTLYWYLQNLGQGPELLIRYENEEAVDDSQLPKDRFSAERLKGVDSTLKIQPAELGDSAVYLCASSPGPEYNEQFFGPGTRLTVL.

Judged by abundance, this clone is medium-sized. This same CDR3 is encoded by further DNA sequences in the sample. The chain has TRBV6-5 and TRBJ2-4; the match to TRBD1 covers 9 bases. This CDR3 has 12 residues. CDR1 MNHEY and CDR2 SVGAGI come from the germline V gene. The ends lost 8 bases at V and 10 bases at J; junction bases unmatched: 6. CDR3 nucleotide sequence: TGTGCCAGCTCACAGGGGGCTGGAATTCAGTACTTC. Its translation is CASSQGAGIQYF.